The 20 T cell receptor beta chains below all came from one sample that was sequenced in a study of technical replicates of blood from several donors. Generated by immunoSEQ multiplex PCR, the TCRdb table keeps only in-frame clones and is missing some. The profile shows around 65,000 clones, approximately 83% of them singletons. The sequenced sample consisted of PBMCs. All receptors derive from a human donor in good health. Some clones in this sample may be carry-over from other donors' samples.

V gene TRBV4-3 combines with J gene TRBJ2-7; TRBD2 matches 11 bases. The V gene end was trimmed by 3 bases and the J gene end by 4 bases; junction bases not matched to a gene: 8. The CDR3 contains 16 residues. Per the germline V gene, CDR1 is LGHNA and CDR2 is YSLEER. CDR3 DNA sequence: TGCGCCAGCAGCCATTCACCCACTAGCGGGAGTTACGAGCAGTACTTC. Translating gives CASSHSPTSGSYEQYF.

The table lists this clone with a few counts. The V call is TRBV30, the J call TRBJ1-1, with D hard to call. This CDR3 region has 12 residues. CDR1 and CDR2 (germline): GTSNPN, SVGIG (reference sequence). With 1 base removed from V and 0 bases from J, the gap between germline ends came to 3 bases. In nucleotides, the CDR3 is TGTGCCTGGAGTGCCATGAACACTGAAGCTTTCTTT. Protein: CAWSAMNTEAFF.

The rearrangement uses TRBV2 and TRBJ2-7; 7 nucleotides line up with TRBD1. V shed 5 bases and J 0 bases; nucleotides not matched to a gene: 1. The CDR3 extends over 13 amino acids. Germline V gene sequence: CDR1 SNHLY, CDR2 FYNNEI. The CDR3 bases are TGTGCCAGCAGTCGACAGGGCTCCTACGAGCAGTACTTC. Protein sequence: CASSRQGSYEQYF.

CDR3: CASSLEGGIYEQYF. The CDR3 DNA reads TGTGCCAGCAGTTTAGAAGGCGGAATCTACGAGCAGTACTTC. V usage is TRBV5-4 and J usage is TRBJ2-7; D is ambiguous. CDR1 is SGHNT and CDR2 is YYREEE in the germline V gene (reference sequence). The CDR3 is 14 residues long. Trimming stripped 5 bases from V and 3 bases from J, with 15 bases between.

The chain is built from TRBV4-3 and TRBJ2-1; TRBD2 aligns across 13 bases. Trimming cost V 3 bases and J 7 bases; bases outside gene matches: 3. The CDR3 runs 15 residues. In germline, CDR1 is LGHNA, CDR2 YSLEER. DNA for the CDR3: TGCGCCAGCAGCCACGGGACTAGCGGGGCTAATGAGCAGTTCTTC. The encoded protein is CASSHGTSGANEQFF.

This clone was detected only a few times. This chain links TRBV5-1 with TRBJ2-5; D uncertain. Trimming cost V 3 bases and J 0 bases, with 3 bases left between them. Per germline, CDR1 SGHRS and CDR2 YFSETQ. CDR3 length: 12 residues. Written as DNA, the CDR3 is TGCGCCAGCAGCTATAACCAAGAGACCCAGTACTTC. It yields the protein CASSYNQETQYF.

V gene TRBV5-1 combines with J gene TRBJ2-7; 7 bases line up with TRBD1. The V and J ends lost 0 bases and 5 bases, in that order; junction bases with no gene match: 8. This CDR3 region has 15 residues. The germline V gene has CDR1 SGHRS and CDR2 YFSETQ. CDR3: CASSLVQGSRNEQYF. The CDR3 region has the DNA TGCGCCAGCAGCTTGGTACAGGGGTCGAGGAACGAGCAGTACTTC.

The chain combines TRBV2 with TRBJ1-4; D is possibly TRBD1 (6 bases). With 6 bases removed from V and 10 bases from J, the gap between germline ends came to 15 bases. CDR1 is SNHLY and CDR2 is FYNNEI in the germline V gene. The length of the CDR3 is 13 residues. The CDR3, as DNA: TGTGCCAGCAGCCGGGACCAGGGGCGAAAACTGTTTTTT. Translated, it gives CASSRDQGRKLFF.

The gene calls are TRBV19 and TRBJ1-3; 7 bases are a match to TRBD1. The CDR3 totals 14 residues. Trimming took 7 bases from V and 4 from J; bases not matched to a gene: 7. CDR1 is LNHDA, CDR2 SQIVND, per germline (reference sequence). The CDR3 DNA sequence: TGTGCCAGTATGAGGGGGCTGTCGGGAAACACCATATATTTT. Translating gives CASMRGLSGNTIYF. The variable domain in full, completed from reference TRBV19 and TRBJ1-3, reads DGGITQSPKYLFRKEGQNVTLSCEQNLNHDAMYWYRQDPGQGLRLIYYSQIVNDFQKGDIAEGYSVSREKKESFPLTVTSAQKNPTAFYLCASMRGLSGNTIYFGEGSWLTVV.

In this sample, this clone turned up once. This chain uses TRBV7-9 with TRBJ1-4; no firm D call. Germline-derived CDR1 and CDR2 are SEHNR and FQNEAQ (reference sequence). The CDR3 runs 16 residues. V lost 6 bases, J lost 3 bases, and 17 bases lay in between. Here the CDR3 DNA reads TGTGCCAGCAGACACGGGATATCTGTTTCTAATGAAAAACTGTTTTTT. Its translation: CASRHGISVSNEKLFF.

The chain combines TRBV6-5 with TRBJ1-2, with TRBD1 matching over 9 bases. V trimming: 11 bases; J trimming: 1 base; junction bases outside the gene matches: 11. This CDR3 comprises 15 residues. Germline-derived CDR1 and CDR2 are MNHEY and SVGAGI. CDR3 sequence reads: CAGRDRETINYGYTF. CDR3 nucleotide sequence: TGTGCCGGTCGGGACAGGGAAACTATTAACTATGGCTACACCTTC.

The chain couples TRBV7-3 to TRBJ2-3; maybe TRBD1 (6 bases). Germline CDR1 is SGHTA and CDR2 is FQGTGA. V was trimmed by 4 bases and J by 0 bases, leaving 14 bases between them. CDR3 length equals 16 residues. CDR3 loop: CASSSLGGVSTDTQYF. In DNA form, the CDR3 reads TGTGCCAGCAGCTCCCTAGGGGGTGTTAGCACAGATACGCAGTATTTT.

The chain couples TRBV5-1 to TRBJ1-1; no clear D gene. Germline V lookup: CDR1 SGHRS, CDR2 YFSETQ. V lost 1 base to trimming and J lost 4 bases, with 11 bases between them. The CDR3 length is 14 residues. The CDR3 reads CASSLYEGSTEAFF. CDR3 sequence (DNA): TGCGCCAGCAGCTTGTACGAGGGAAGCACTGAAGCTTTCTTT.

The chain couples TRBV15 to TRBJ2-3, with 12 bases matching TRBD2. CDR3 length: 16 residues. Trimming cost V 8 bases and J 3 bases; bases outside gene matches: 9. Germline lookup yields CDR1 LNHNV and CDR2 YYDKDF (reference sequence). The CDR3 loop is CATSRTSGEGTDTQYF. DNA for the CDR3: TGTGCCACCTCCCGGACTAGCGGGGAGGGAACAGATACGCAGTATTTT.

The CDR3: CASSPGNPVGDTQYF. CDR3 in DNA: TGTGCCAGCAGCCCCGGGAATCCCGTAGGAGATACGCAGTATTTT. J is TRBJ2-3 and V is TRBV7-6; possibly TRBD2 for D (5 bases). The germline V and J ends were trimmed by 5 bases and 5 bases, with 17 bases remaining between them. Germline V gene data show CDR1 as SGHVS and CDR2 as FNYEAQ. The CDR3 contains 15 residues.

This clone was seen a single time. This chain links TRBV30 with TRBJ2-2; 8 positions match TRBD1. The V gene's germline CDR1 is GTSNPN and CDR2 SVGIG (reference sequence). After removal of 4 bases from V and 3 bases from J, the junction contained 1 base not matched to a gene. The length of the CDR3 is 13 residues. The CDR3, as DNA: TGTGCCTGGAAGACAGGGGACACCGGGGAGCTGTTTTTT. It specifies CAWKTGDTGELFF. Drawing the rest from reference TRBV30 and TRBJ2-2, the complete variable domain is SQTIHQWPATLVQPVGSPLSLECTVEGTSNPNLYWYRQAAGRGLQLLFYSVGIGQISSEVPQNLSASRPQDRQFILSSKKLLLSDSGFYLCAWKTGDTGELFFGEGSRLTVL.

The V gene is TRBV5-1, the J gene TRBJ2-2; 8 bases align to TRBD2. The V and J ends lost 3 bases and 6 bases, in that order; junction bases with no gene match: 7. Per germline, CDR1 SGHRS and CDR2 YFSETQ. The CDR3 extends over 15 amino acids. The CDR3 reads CASSSTAGVAGELFF. CDR3 DNA sequence: TGCGCCAGCAGCTCTACAGCGGGGGTGGCCGGGGAGCTGTTTTTT.

The chain recombines TRBV7-2 with TRBJ2-6; maybe TRBD1 (6 bases). The CDR3 spans 17 residues. Germline V gene data show CDR1 as SGHTA and CDR2 as FQGNSA. The V end lost 1 base, the J end lost 0 bases, and 10 bases lay between the germline ends. The CDR3 DNA reads TGTGCCAGCAGCTTAGGAGACAGGAGCTCTGGGGCCAACGTCCTGACTTTC. This codes for CASSLGDRSSGANVLTF.

This sequence joins TRBV5-8 and TRBJ2-7; TRBD2 matches at 7 bases. V was clipped by 6 bases and J by 2 bases; unmatched bases: 11. This CDR3 spans 15 amino acids. CDR1 is SGHTS and CDR2 is YDEGEE in the germline V gene. CDR3 in amino acids: CASNPQGGMPYEQYF. CDR3 bases: TGTGCCAGCAACCCGCAGGGAGGGATGCCCTACGAGCAGTACTTC.

The chain has TRBV29-1 and TRBJ1-1; D gene uncertain. Trimming took 5 bases from V and 5 from J, leaving 9 bases between them. Germline CDR1 reads SQVTM; CDR2 reads ANQGSEA. The CDR3 has 11 amino acids. The DNA for the CDR3 is TGCAGCGTTCGGGAATATACTGAAGCTTTCTTT. This translates into CSVREYTEAFF.